The following is a TCR beta chain sequence with its context. Its antigen is not identified. A single base separates this from a much larger clone, so it may be a read error. This specimen belongs to a study of blood T cells in healthy people across ages. Total RNA was extracted at no less than 5.5 micrograms per sample. A second PCR of 7 to 11 cycles used a sample-barcoded 5' primer and a J-beta primer mix. MiXCR was run by TCRdb on the 5' RACE reads, yielding one entry per CDR3 protein. The profile shows roughly 1.6 million distinct CDR3 sequences, around 35% of them singletons. The CDR3 covers 16 residues. The V and J ends lost 0 bases and 11 bases, in that order; junction bases with no gene match: 12. Looked up from germline, CDR1 is SGHVS and CDR2 is FQNEAQ. Study-wide results and limits: Long-lived donors carried more naive CD4+ cells and greater diversity than aged donors.

The source of this sequence is a woman under 40 in good health. The chain is built from TRBV7-8 and TRBJ2-5, with TRBD1 identical over 10 bases. Sequenced material: blood. In DNA form, the CDR3 reads TGTGCCAGCAGCTTAGCCGGGACAGGGGCCTACAATGAGCAGTACTTC. It specifies CASSLAGTGAYNEQYF.